Following are 12 T cell receptor beta chains from one sample sequenced in a study of T cells after yellow fever vaccination. TCRdb re-called the 5' RACE reads with MiXCR, one entry per CDR3 protein. The sample has some 320,000 distinct CDR3 sequences, roughly 4.3% seen once; the top ten hold around 25%. The input for sequencing was PBMCs, taken 5 days after the yellow fever booster vaccination. The receptors shown here come from a man aged 18 to 29 who received the YFV17D yellow fever vaccine.

This clonotype turned up a few times. V is TRBV7-2 and J is TRBJ1-1; maybe TRBD1 (5 bases). The CDR3 sequence is 14 residues long. Germline CDR1 reads SGHTA; CDR2 reads FQGNSA. V was cut by 7 bases and J by 5 bases, with 17 bases left in between. CDR3 DNA sequence: TGTGCCAGCACCATCGGGGGGTTGTGGACTGAAGCTTTCTTT. Translation: CASTIGGLWTEAFF. The whole variable domain, remainder taken from reference TRBV7-2 and TRBJ1-1, is GAGVSQSPSNKVTEKGKDVELRCDPISGHTALYWYRQSLGQGLEFLIYFQGNSAPDKSGLPSDRFSAERTGGSVSTLTIQRTQQEDSAVYLCASTIGGLWTEAFFGQGTRLTVV.

The chain links TRBV7-7 to TRBJ2-1; TRBD1 is a possible D gene (6 bases). Between the trimmed V and J ends, which lost 2 bases and 7 bases, there was a span of 15 bases. This CDR3 region has 15 residues. Germline-derived CDR1 and CDR2 are SSHAT and FNYEAQ (reference sequence). CDR3 residues: CASSLFTGKGNEQFF. The CDR3 nucleotides read TGTGCCAGCAGCTTATTTACAGGGAAGGGGAATGAGCAGTTCTTC.

This clonotype was counted a few times. This chain uses TRBV5-1 with TRBJ2-3; TRBD1 is a possible D gene (5 bases). Germline V lookup: CDR1 SGHRS, CDR2 YFSETQ. V was pared by 0 bases and J by 2 bases, with 10 bases between. This CDR3 has 15 residues. Here the CDR3 reads CASSLGVRDTDTQYF. CDR3 bases: TGCGCCAGCAGCTTGGGAGTCAGGGACACAGATACGCAGTATTTT. Looking up the rest from reference TRBV5-1 and TRBJ2-3 gives the full variable domain: KAGVTQTPRYLIKTRGQQVTLSCSPISGHRSVSWYQQTPGQGLQFLFEYFSETQRNKGNFPGRFSGRQFSNSRSEMNVSTLELGDSALYLCASSLGVRDTDTQYFGPGTRLTVL.

The genes are TRBV5-1 and TRBJ2-6; possible D gene TRBD2, 5 bases. CDR1 SGHRS and CDR2 YFSETQ come from the germline V gene. Trimming took off 3 bases at V and 1 base at J, with 17 bases between the two ends. The CDR3 totals 18 residues. The chain's CDR3 is CASSSSAGRRSGANVLTF. Here the CDR3 DNA reads TGCGCCAGCAGCTCTTCGGCGGGCCGTCGGTCTGGGGCCAACGTCCTGACTTTC.

This clonotype was found a few times. The chain employs TRBV30 and TRBJ2-2; D may be TRBD2 (5 bases). V gave up 6 bases and J gave up 7 bases, with 6 bases separating them. The CDR3 contains 10 residues. Germline CDR1 and CDR2: GTSNPN and SVGIG (reference sequence). This CDR3 reads CACRGGELFF. The CDR3 nucleotides are TGTGCCTGCCGGGGCGGGGAGCTGTTTTTT.

The rearrangement links TRBV6-2 or TRBV6-3 to TRBJ1-2; D call uncertain. Trimming took off 1 base at V and 4 bases at J, with 13 bases between the two ends. The CDR3 is 15 amino acids. Germline V gene sequence: CDR1 MNHEY, CDR2 SVGEGT. Here the CDR3 reads CASSYYAPRSYGYTF. In DNA, the CDR3 is TGTGCCAGCAGTTACTACGCACCAAGGAGCTATGGCTACACCTTC.

This clonotype was picked up a small number of times. CDR3 loop: CASSYRQGEDEKLFF. The CDR3 region has the DNA TGTGCCAGCAGTTACCGGCAGGGCGAGGATGAAAAACTGTTTTTT. The rearrangement uses TRBV6-6 and TRBJ1-4, with a weak D call TRBD1 (5 bases). Trimming took off 2 bases at V and 6 bases at J, with 13 bases between the two ends. CDR3 length: 15 amino acids. The germline V gene encodes CDR1 MNHNY and CDR2 SVGAGI (reference sequence).

This clonotype was counted ten times or more. The gene calls are TRBV7-2 and TRBJ1-4, with D uncertain. V lost 6 bases, J lost 0 bases, and 11 bases lay in between. The CDR3 spans 15 residues. Germline values: CDR1 SGHTA, CDR2 FQGNSA. CDR3 nucleotide sequence: TGTGCCAGCAGTTATACGATAGCAACTAATGAAAAACTGTTTTTT. Protein product: CASSYTIATNEKLFF. The variable domain in full, completed from reference TRBV7-2 and TRBJ1-4, reads GAGVSQSPSNKVTEKGKDVELRCDPISGHTALYWYRQSLGQGLEFLIYFQGNSAPDKSGLPSDRFSAERTGGSVSTLTIQRTQQEDSAVYLCASSYTIATNEKLFFGSGTQLSVL.

The sample holds many counts of this clonotype. This sequence joins TRBV6-6 and TRBJ2-1; D possibly matches TRBD1 or TRBD2 (5 bases each). CDR1 is MNHNY and CDR2 is SVGAGI in the germline V gene (reference sequence). V was cut by 9 bases and J by 6 bases, with 12 bases left in between. The length of the CDR3 is 12 residues. The CDR3 is CASTSGLNEQFF. CDR3 in DNA: TGTGCCAGTACCTCGGGGCTCAATGAGCAGTTCTTC.

This clonotype was detected ten times or more. This sequence joins TRBV7-2 and TRBJ2-2, with 7 bases aligning to TRBD2. CDR3 size: 14 residues. Germline CDR1 is SGHTA and CDR2 is FQGNSA. Germline trimming cut 5 bases from V and 2 bases from J; bases unmatched to any gene: 2. The CDR3 loop is CASSRGLNTGELFF. DNA for the CDR3: TGTGCCAGCAGCAGGGGACTAAACACCGGGGAGCTGTTTTTT.

This clonotype was found many times. This chain joins TRBV3-1 and TRBJ2-1; either TRBD1 or TRBD2 may supply D (5 bases each). Germline lookup yields CDR1 LGHDT and CDR2 YNNKEL (reference sequence). V was trimmed by 0 bases and J by 5 bases, leaving 14 bases between them. The CDR3 consists of 16 residues. CDR3: CASSQDAGTHNNEQFF. The CDR3 region has the DNA TGTGCCAGCAGCCAAGATGCAGGGACGCATAACAATGAGCAGTTCTTC.

This clonotype was picked up a small number of times. This chain uses TRBV3-1 with TRBJ1-2; D is unclear. CDR1 and CDR2 (germline): LGHDT, YNNKEL (reference sequence). Trimming shortened V by 0 bases and J by 14 bases, and 16 bases separated the two germline ends. There are 13 residues in the CDR3. The CDR3: CASSQDRRATATF. Here the CDR3 DNA reads TGTGCCAGCAGCCAAGATAGGAGAGCAACAGCGACCTTC.